The clone carrying this T cell receptor (beta chain) was observed a handful of times. The antigen remains undetermined. TCR libraries were built in bulk with a published protocol and specific TCR primers. TCRdb recomputed calls from the PCR reads with MiXCR, one row per CDR3 protein. The table lists tens of thousands of distinct CDR3 sequences, under 20% of them singletons, with around 0.8% in the top ten. V dropped 9 bases and J dropped 1 base, with 12 bases sitting between them. In germline, CDR1 is MNHNY, CDR2 SVGAGI (reference sequence). This CDR3 is 13 amino acids long. These data originate in a study of molecular identifiers for immune sequencing clone quantification. Findings of the study overall: Effector cells had over 98% of their molecules in clones above 20 RNA copies, while naive cells had under 1%.

This TCR came from a human donor in good health. Some libraries in this study had Jurkat cell RNA spiked in. The J gene is TRBJ1-1, the V gene TRBV6-6; TRBD1 might be the D (5 bases). Sequenced input: naive CD8+ T cells from blood, with Jurkat cell RNA spiked in. This sample's subset: FACS-sorted CD8+CD4-CCR7+CD45RA+ naive T cells. The CDR3 nucleotides are TGTGCCAGTCAAGGGACGGAGAACACTGAAGCTTTCTTT. Encoded protein: CASQGTENTEAFF.